This record looks at one T cell receptor (beta chain) sequence and its context. Its specificity is unknown. Clones were read by immunoSEQ multiplex PCR, and TCRdb kept only the in-frame ones, dropping some. Of more than 75,000 clones listed, 80% to 90% are singletons. This sample is part of a study of T cell responses to AZD1222 COVID-19 vaccine. Study observations and caveats: Recipients of two AZD1222 doses showed rising Spike-specific TCR breadth and depth.

V was pared by 3 bases and J by 9 bases, with 12 bases between. Germline V gives CDR1 KGHSH, CDR2 LQKENI. This CDR3 is 13 amino acids long. This sequence originates from an adult in good health. This rearrangement joins TRBV18 to TRBJ1-5; D possibly corresponds to TRBD1 (5 bases). Sequences were derived from peripheral blood, sampled on day 0 of AZD1222 vaccination. CDR3 loop: CASSPEQERPQHF. In nucleotides, the CDR3 is TGTGCCAGCTCACCCGAACAGGAGCGGCCCCAGCATTTT.